These 19 T cell receptor beta chains were all obtained from the same sample, sequenced in a study of blood T cell repertoires in COVID-19. TCRdb keeps only in-frame clones here, not all; method: immunoSEQ multiplex PCR. The sample carries about 64,000 clones, 75% to 90% recorded once. The source material was peripheral blood. The origin of the receptors is a human donor in a cohort sampled during active COVID-19.

In the case of this clone: Other DNA sequences of this sample code for an identical CDR3. The chain has TRBV2 and TRBJ1-2, with D tentatively TRBD1 (6 bases). This CDR3 comprises 14 residues. Between the trimmed V and J ends, which lost 1 base and 8 bases, there was a span of 14 bases. The germline gives CDR1 SNHLY, CDR2 FYNNEI. The CDR3 is CASSEVGGRGGYTF. CDR3 sequence (DNA): TGTGCCAGCAGTGAAGTAGGGGGGAGGGGGGGCTACACCTTC.

The V and J genes are TRBV5-4 and TRBJ2-5, with 9 positions matching TRBD2. This CDR3 has 16 amino acids. CDR1 and CDR2 (germline): SGHNT, YYREEE (reference sequence). V shed 3 bases and J 0 bases; nucleotides not matched to a gene: 6. The CDR3 spells CASSSRSGGHQETQYF. In DNA form, the CDR3 reads TGTGCCAGCAGCTCACGGAGCGGGGGGCACCAAGAGACCCAGTACTTC.

The V gene is TRBV7-2, the J gene TRBJ2-2, with TRBD1 as a possible D gene (5 bases). There are 14 residues in the CDR3. The germline V and J ends were trimmed by 8 bases and 5 bases, with 15 bases remaining between them. Per germline, CDR1 SGHTA and CDR2 FQGNSA. Here the CDR3 DNA reads TGTGCCAGCCGCTCGCAGGGTCGGACCGGGGAGCTGTTTTTT. Protein product: CASRSQGRTGELFF.

This rearrangement joins TRBV10-3 to TRBJ1-4, with D possibly matching TRBD1 (5 bases). Germline assignment: CDR1 ENHRY and CDR2 SYGVKD. Trimming pared 2 bases from V and 7 bases from J, leaving 5 bases between. The length of the CDR3 is 12 residues. CDR3 loop: CAISETGEKLFF. CDR3 DNA sequence: TGTGCCATCAGTGAGACAGGTGAAAAACTGTTTTTT.

The J gene is TRBJ2-7, the V gene TRBV23-1; 7 bases agree with TRBD1. TRBV23-1 is given ORF status, its function remaining uncertain. Unmatched junction bases numbered 15, after V lost 6 bases and J lost 4 bases. The CDR3 has 16 residues. CDR3 loop: CASSSPARGYRYEQYF. DNA for the CDR3: TGCGCCAGCAGCTCCCCGGCCAGGGGGTATAGGTACGAGCAGTACTTC.

This chain joins TRBV29-1 and TRBJ2-1; D is perhaps TRBD2 (6 bases). Between the trimmed V and J ends, which lost 4 bases and 2 bases, there was a span of 12 bases. Germline V gene sequence: CDR1 SQVTM, CDR2 ANQGSEA. The CDR3 covers 14 residues. The CDR3 protein is CSVGPSGAYNEQFF. CDR3 nucleotide sequence: TGCAGCGTTGGACCGTCGGGGGCCTACAATGAGCAGTTCTTC.

This chain joins TRBV7-9 and TRBJ1-2; 11 nucleotides line up with TRBD1. CDR1 SEHNR and CDR2 FQNEAQ come from the germline V gene (reference sequence). V lost 1 base, J lost 3 bases, and 10 bases stayed unmatched. The CDR3 has 18 amino acids. CDR3 amino acids: CASSLVAGQGALDYGYTF. The CDR3 DNA reads as TGTGCCAGCAGCTTAGTAGCCGGACAGGGGGCGCTTGACTATGGCTACACCTTC.

The V gene is TRBV19, the J gene TRBJ2-6, with D possibly TRBD1 on 5 matching bases. CDR3 size: 17 residues. The V gene's germline CDR1 is LNHDA and CDR2 SQIVND (reference sequence). Trimming took off 3 bases at V and 0 bases at J, with 12 bases between the two ends. Here the CDR3 DNA reads TGTGCCAGTAGTATTGACAGAAAGAGCTCTGGGGCCAACGTCCTGACTTTC. Its protein product is CASSIDRKSSGANVLTF.

This chain connects TRBV29-1 to TRBJ1-2; the match to TRBD1 covers 7 bases. This CDR3 region has 20 residues. V shed 0 bases, J shed 0 bases, and the junction held 19 bases outside the gene matches. Germline loops: CDR1 SQVTM, CDR2 ANQGSEA. CDR3 residues: CSVEDLDPGQRIPSNYGYTF. Written as DNA, the CDR3 is TGCAGCGTTGAAGATCTTGATCCGGGACAGAGAATTCCTTCTAACTATGGCTACACCTTC. Based on the CDR3 plus reference TRBV29-1 and TRBJ1-2, the full variable domain is SAVISQKPSRDICQRGTSLTIQCQVDSQVTMMFWYRQQPGQSLTLIATANQGSEATYESGFVIDKFPISRPNLTFSTLTVSNMSPEDSSIYLCSVEDLDPGQRIPSNYGYTFGSGTRLTVV.

The V gene is TRBV10-1, the J gene TRBJ2-3; TRBD2 agrees at 8 bases. The CDR3 extends over 16 amino acids. After removal of 6 bases from V and 2 bases from J, the junction contained 10 bases not matched to a gene. CDR1 and CDR2 (germline): WNHNN, SYGVQD (reference sequence). The CDR3 DNA sequence: TGCGCCAGCAGAACGGGACTAGGGGGTCACACAGATACGCAGTATTTT. It yields the protein CASRTGLGGHTDTQYF.

V and J are TRBV19 and TRBJ2-5; TRBD2 is a possible D gene (6 bases). This CDR3 contains 14 residues. Germline CDR1 reads LNHDA; CDR2 reads SQIVND (reference sequence). Trimming removed 3 bases at V and 5 bases at J, with 13 bases between. CDR3 region: CASSIRGGAETQYF. CDR3 in DNA: TGTGCCAGTAGTATCCGGGGCGGGGCGGAGACCCAGTACTTC.

V usage is TRBV3-1 (or the pseudogene TRBV3-2) and J usage is TRBJ1-1, with 7 bases fitting TRBD1. Germline CDR1 is LGHDT and CDR2 is YNNKEL (reference sequence). The CDR3 runs to 15 residues. V shed 2 bases, J shed 4 bases, and the junction held 7 bases outside the gene matches. This CDR3 reads CASSQRTGVITEAFF. In DNA, the CDR3 is TGTGCCAGCAGCCAAAGAACAGGGGTAATCACTGAAGCTTTCTTT.

This chain joins TRBV5-6 and TRBJ2-2; weak D call: TRBD1 (6 bases). The CDR3 spans 14 residues. The germline V gene has CDR1 SGHDT and CDR2 YYEEEE. V dropped 4 bases and J dropped 4 bases, with 11 bases sitting between them. The CDR3, as DNA: TGTGCCAGCAGCCCCAGGACAGCCACCGGGGAGCTGTTTTTT. Protein product: CASSPRTATGELFF.

The J gene is TRBJ1-6, the V gene TRBV11-2, with 7 bases identical to TRBD1. Per the germline V gene, CDR1 is SGHAT and CDR2 is FQNNGV. This CDR3 is built from 15 residues. V gave up 1 base and J gave up 14 bases; unmatched junction bases: 11. The CDR3: CASSLVRGGLQTLHF. DNA of the CDR3: TGTGCCAGCAGCTTAGTTCGAGGGGGCCTACAGACCCTCCACTTT. Variable domain in full (rest from reference TRBV11-2 and TRBJ1-6): EAGVAQSPRYKIIEKRQSVAFWCNPISGHATLYWYQQILGQGPKLLIQFQNNGVVDDSQLPKDRFSAERLKGVDSTLKIQPAKLEDSAVYLCASSLVRGGLQTLHFGNGTRLTVT.

This clone occurred a few times. The chain is built from TRBV25-1 and TRBJ1-1; D remains unclear. Trimming shortened V by 4 bases and J by 8 bases, and 17 bases separated the two germline ends. The CDR3 extends over 14 amino acids. Germline CDR1 is MGHDK and CDR2 is SYGVNS. The CDR3 loop reads CASSGMFRREEAFF. Here the CDR3 DNA reads TGTGCCAGCAGTGGGATGTTCAGGAGGGAAGAAGCTTTCTTT.

The chain couples TRBV7-9 to TRBJ2-7; D not resolved. The CDR3 loop spans 14 amino acids. Germline CDR1 and CDR2: SEHNR and FQNEAQ (reference sequence). Deletions cut 6 bases from V and 3 bases from J, with 15 bases between. CDR3 nucleotides: TGTGCCAGCAGACCCGAGTTTGATCTCTACGAGCAGTACTTC. Protein sequence: CASRPEFDLYEQYF. The entire variable domain, with the rest obtained from reference TRBV7-9 and TRBJ2-7, is as follows: DTGVSQNPRHKITKRGQNVTFRCDPISEHNRLYWYRQTLGQGPEFLTYFQNEAQLEKSRLLSDRFSAERPKGSFSTLEIQRTEQGDSAMYLCASRPEFDLYEQYFGPGTRLTVT.

In its sample, this clone was seen many times. The rearrangement uses TRBV10-3 and TRBJ1-2; no definite D call. The CDR3 length is 14 residues. V lost 3 bases and J 4 bases, leaving 12 bases between the germline ends. The germline CDR1 and CDR2 sequences are ENHRY and SYGVKD. As DNA, the CDR3 is TGTGCCATCAGTGAAGAGTTTTACGTCTATGGCTACACCTTC. This translates into CAISEEFYVYGYTF.

This clone was recorded at least ten times. This chain links TRBV27 with TRBJ1-5, with 8 positions matching TRBD1. The CDR3 sequence is 16 residues long. V was clipped by 2 bases and J by 6 bases; unmatched bases: 9. In germline, CDR1 is MNHEY, CDR2 SMNVEV (reference sequence). CDR3 loop: CASSLRAGGDGQPQHF. Written as DNA, the CDR3 is TGTGCCAGCAGTTTACGGGCAGGGGGCGACGGTCAGCCCCAGCATTTT.

This chain uses TRBV20-1 with TRBJ2-1; 12 nucleotides agree with TRBD1. The CDR3 totals 15 residues. Germline V gene sequence: CDR1 DFQATT, CDR2 SNEGSKA (reference sequence). V lost 3 bases, J lost 4 bases, and 4 bases stayed unmatched. The CDR3 loop is CSASQGQGAYNEQFF. In nucleotides, the CDR3 is TGCAGTGCTAGTCAGGGACAGGGGGCGTACAATGAGCAGTTCTTC.